One sample yielded the 16 T cell receptor delta chains listed below, sequenced in a study of gamma-delta T cells after stem cell transplantation listed by TCRdb under 2016. Library construction relied on RT-PCR. The data were produced on an Illumina MiSeq. In TCRdb, clones were called once more from the public reads by CATT, and rows of identical DNA were later combined. The sample table contains roughly 1,800 delta-chain clones; only one count was recorded for 4% to 5.5% of them. The ten largest clones add up to 9.5% to 15% of the sample. Sequenced material: gamma-delta T cells. The receptors were sampled from a human donor. It is not recorded whose cells these are; they may come from a transplant donor.

Concerning this clone: With a far larger clone one base away, a read error is the likely cause. Other DNA sequences within the sample encode an identical CDR3. J is TRDJ2 and V is TRDV2; possibly TRDD3 for D (5 bases). Germline V gives CDR1 GEAIGNYY, CDR2 EKD. The CDR3 is 18 residues long. CDR3: CACDTVRGVPSLTAQLFF. The CDR3 DNA reads TGTGCCTGTGACACCGTCCGGGGGGTCCCCTCTTTGACGGCACAACTCTTCTTT.

A few counts support this clone. This likely came from a read error, as a far larger clone is one base away. The CDR3 region is CACDTLNWGISPTPDKLFF. CDR3 DNA: TGTGCCTGTGACACCCTAAACTGGGGGATCTCACCCACTCCCGATAAACTCTTCTTT. The chain couples TRDV2 to TRDJ1, with 10 nucleotides matching TRDD3. The J call is in doubt because the DNA end fits TRDJ2 better. Germline assignment: CDR1 GEAIGNYY and CDR2 EKD. The CDR3 contains 19 residues.

To note about this clone: A far more abundant clone sits one base away, making this likely a read error. The J gene is TRDJ3, the V gene TRDV2; 12 bases are shared with TRDD3. The V gene's germline CDR1 is GEAIGNYY and CDR2 EKD. This CDR3 spans 19 amino acids. The CDR3 region is CARDTAGGYASWDTRQMFF. In DNA form, the CDR3 reads TGTGCCCGTGACACCGCTGGGGGATACGCGTCCTGGGACACCCGACAGATGTTTTTC.

For this clone: One base away lies a much larger clone, so this may be a sequencing read error. The chain carries TRDV2 and TRDJ1, with D unresolved. The CDR3 is 16 residues long. The germline V gene encodes CDR1 GEAIGNYY and CDR2 EKD. Trimming left V 6 bases short and J 3 bases short, with 22 bases between. DNA for the CDR3: TGTGCCTGTTCACTTTTGGAGGTCCCCGTGTCCGATAAACTCATCTTT. Amino acid sequence: CACSLLEVPVSDKLIF.

A note on this clone: A much larger clone lies a single base off, so this may be a read error. The same CDR3 also results from other DNA sequences found in this sample. The chain's CDR3 is CACDTVPLASGGQGNTDKLIF. The CDR3, as DNA: TGTGCCTGTGACACCGTTCCCTTAGCATCCGGGGGACAAGGAAACACCGATAAACTCATCTTT. The rearrangement uses TRDV2 and TRDJ1; D is possibly TRDD3 (6 bases). This CDR3 comprises 21 residues. Trimming cost V 0 bases and J 0 bases, with 28 bases left between them. The germline CDR1 and CDR2 sequences are GEAIGNYY and EKD.

On this clone: This likely traces to a read error, being one base from a far larger clone. This sample includes further DNA sequences coding for the same CDR3. The rearrangement joins TRDV2 to TRDJ1, with D hard to call. In germline, CDR1 is GEAIGNYY, CDR2 EKD. V was clipped by 2 bases and J by 4 bases, with 19 bases between them. The CDR3 has 16 residues. The CDR3 spells CACDILRGKDSDKLIF. For the CDR3, the DNA is TGTGCCTGTGACATCCTCCGAGGCAAGGACAGCGATAAACTCATCTTT.

A note on this clone: This may be a read error: a much more frequent sequence differs by one nucleotide. This chain links TRDV2 with TRDJ1; no firm D call. Germline values: CDR1 GEAIGNYY, CDR2 EKD. CDR3 length: 14 residues. With 3 bases removed from V and 0 bases from J, the gap between germline ends came to 10 bases. The CDR3 reads CACDALLNTDKLIF. CDR3 DNA: TGTGCCTGTGACGCCCTGTTGAACACCGATAAACTCATCTTT.

This clone occurred a few times. This likely came from a read error, as a far larger clone is one base away. The same CDR3 also results from other DNA sequences found in this sample. This chain joins TRDV2 and TRDJ1, with 13 bases lining up with TRDD3. This CDR3 has 19 residues. From germline, CDR1 is GEAIGNYY and CDR2 EKD. With V trimmed by 0 bases and J by 3 bases, 12 bases remained unmatched. CDR3 region: CACDTVASTGGYAADKLIF. As DNA, the CDR3 is TGTGCCTGTGACACCGTGGCAAGCACTGGGGGATACGCCGCCGATAAACTCATCTTT.

By sample share, this clone is medium-sized. The rearrangement joins TRDV2 to TRDJ1; 9 bases fit TRDD3. The germline V gene encodes CDR1 GEAIGNYY and CDR2 EKD. This CDR3 is 19 amino acids long. With V trimmed by 0 bases and J by 0 bases, 13 bases remained unmatched. Here the CDR3 DNA reads TGTGCCTGTGACACCGTCCTCGGGGGATACCGCAATTACACCGATAAACTCATCTTT. Its translation: CACDTVLGGYRNYTDKLIF.

This clone was recorded a few times. This could be a read error, since a much larger clone is one nucleotide away. The chain combines TRDV2 with TRDJ1; 9 nucleotides align to TRDD3. The germline CDR1 and CDR2 sequences are GEAIGNYY and EKD. This CDR3 is 17 amino acids long. The DNA for the CDR3 is TGTGCCCGTGACACAGTACTGGGGGACCGCCCCACCGATAAACTCATCTTT. It is translated as CARDTVLGDRPTDKLIF.

The table lists this clone with a few counts. A far larger clone lies a single base away; this is likely a read error. The chain employs TRDV2 and TRDJ1; D is undetermined. The CDR3 covers 14 residues. Germline assignment: CDR1 GEAIGNYY and CDR2 EKD. The CDR3 coding sequence is TGTGCCCGTGACACCGTACCGAAGACCGATAAACTCATCTTT. Amino acids: CARDTVPKTDKLIF.

This clone was seen a handful of times. A clone one base away is much larger, so this may be a read error. CDR3 DNA sequence: TGTGCCTGTAACACCTTGGGGGATACGCATTACACCGATAAACTCATCTTT. As protein: CACNTLGDTHYTDKLIF. The chain joins TRDV2 to TRDJ1; 11 bases are shared with TRDD3. This CDR3 is 17 amino acids long. The germline V gene encodes CDR1 GEAIGNYY and CDR2 EKD.

Concerning this clone itself: A much larger clonotype is one base distant, so this may be a read error. This same CDR3 is encoded by further DNA sequences in the sample. The chain combines TRDV2 with TRDJ1; D may be TRDD3 (5 bases). Germline CDR1 reads GEAIGNYY; CDR2 reads EKD. CDR3 length: 20 residues. This CDR3 is CACDPLGGLPRVTVTDKLIF. The DNA of the CDR3 is TGTGCCTGTGACCCCCTGGGAGGTCTACCCCGCGTAACAGTCACCGATAAACTCATCTTC.

A note on this clone: One base separates it from a far larger clone, so it is likely a read error. The same CDR3 can be traced to other DNA sequences in this sample. The gene calls are TRDV2 and TRDJ1; TRDD3 matches at 10 bases. There are 18 residues in the CDR3. From germline, CDR1 is GEAIGNYY and CDR2 EKD. V was pared by 0 bases and J by 0 bases, with 9 bases of the junction left unmatched. In DNA form, the CDR3 reads TGTGCCTGTGACACCGTTATGGGGGATACCTTATACACCGATAAACTCATCTTT. Translating gives CACDTVMGDTLYTDKLIF.

For this clone: A single base separates this from a much larger clone, so it may be a read error. The chain couples TRDV2 to TRDJ1; 10 bases fit TRDD3. CDR1 is GEAIGNYY, CDR2 EKD, per germline. This CDR3 region has 18 residues. CDR3 amino acids: CACGTVMGDTLYTDKLIF. DNA for the CDR3: TGTGCCTGTGGCACCGTAATGGGGGATACCTTATACACCGATAAACTCATCTTT.

In this sample, this clone turned up a few times. Given a much more abundant clone one base away, this may be a read error. V usage is TRDV2 and J usage is TRDJ2; 11 bases fit TRDD3. V trimming: 0 bases; J trimming: 6 bases; junction bases outside the gene matches: 11. In germline, CDR1 is GEAIGNYY, CDR2 EKD. This CDR3 comprises 18 residues. The CDR3 region has the DNA TGTGCCTGTGACACCATACTGGGGGATAAGCGTGGTTCAGCACAACTCTTCTTT. The encoded protein is CACDTILGDKRGSAQLFF.